The clone carrying this T cell receptor (beta chain) was observed at least ten times. Germline and junction disagree at one end, which may indicate a read error. The data stem from a study of response to subunit inactivated influenza vaccine. The CDR3 has 10 residues. Germline values: CDR1 SEHNR, CDR2 FQNEAQ (reference sequence). TCRdb reanalysed the RT-PCR reads using MiXCR and keeps one entry per CDR3 protein. This sample has 650,000 to 800,000 distinct CDR3 sequences, with approximately 15% found just once. Here the sequenced sample was PBMCs from blood, taken less than 15 days before vaccination. The chain carries TRBV7-9 and TRBJ1-1; D is perhaps TRBD1 (6 bases). This sequence was found in a man aged 45 to 65 who received an inactivated influenza vaccine. CDR3 DNA sequence: TGCAAGGGGGGAGGACCTGAAGCTTTCTTT. Translating gives CKGGGPEAFF.